The 29 T cell receptor beta chains given below trace back to one sample, sequenced in a study of PD-L1 blockade in urothelial cancer (dated 2017 in TCRdb). This sample's time point label indicates: peripheral blood 6 weeks after treatment start. The library came from the immunoSEQ multiplex PCR assay. Held by TCRdb, this immuneACCESS table contains in-frame sequences only and omits some clones. Under half of the omission traces to an unresolved V gene where checked; the cause of the rest is unknown. Present in this sample are around 19,000 clones, about 85% of which were seen just once. More than 1.5% of the sample is held by the ten biggest clonotypes. Specimen: PBMCs, collected around atezolizumab (anti-PD-L1) treatment. These receptors were obtained from a man aged 50 to 60 with urothelial cancer.

The chain employs TRBV5-1 and TRBJ2-3, with 9 positions matching TRBD1. Germline CDR1 SGHRS, CDR2 YFSETQ. Unmatched junction bases numbered 2, after V lost 0 bases and J lost 0 bases. This CDR3 comprises 16 residues. Here the CDR3 DNA reads TGCGCCAGCAGCTTGGGCGGACAGGGGAGCACAGATACGCAGTATTTT. Protein sequence: CASSLGGQGSTDTQYF.

The V call is TRBV5-8, the J call TRBJ1-2; TRBD1 matches at 7 bases. The CDR3 totals 14 residues. The germline V gene encodes CDR1 SGHTS and CDR2 YDEGEE. The ends lost 0 bases at V and 5 bases at J; junction bases unmatched: 4. The CDR3 nucleotides read TGTGCCAGCAGCTTGGAAGGGGGCAAATATGGCTACACCTTC. Translation: CASSLEGGKYGYTF. The complete variable domain, with remaining parts taken from reference TRBV5-8 and TRBJ1-2, reads EAGVTQSPTHLIKTRGQQATLRCSPISGHTSVYWYQQALGLGLQFLLWYDEGEERNRGNFPPRFSGRQFPNYSSELNVNALELEDSALYLCASSLEGGKYGYTFGSGTRLTVV.

This sequence joins TRBV6-6 and TRBJ2-5, with 9 bases fitting TRBD2. In germline, CDR1 is MNHNY, CDR2 SVGAGI (reference sequence). Trimming took 7 bases from V and 2 from J; bases not matched to a gene: 2. CDR3 length equals 13 residues. The CDR3 nucleotides are TGTGCCAGCAAGGCGGGGGGGCAAGAGACCCAGTACTTC. It translates to CASKAGGQETQYF.

The rearrangement uses TRBV6-1 and TRBJ2-3; 12 bases line up with TRBD2. This CDR3 contains 15 residues. The germline V gene has CDR1 MNHNS and CDR2 SASEGT. V was pared by 2 bases and J by 4 bases, with 1 base of the junction left unmatched. DNA of the CDR3: TGTGCCAGCAGTGAACTAGCGGGAGGGCCAGATACGCAGTATTTT. Amino acids: CASSELAGGPDTQYF.

This chain connects TRBV14 to TRBJ2-5; D possibly corresponds to TRBD1 (5 bases). The germline gives CDR1 SGHDN, CDR2 FVKESK. Trimming removed 3 bases at V and 0 bases at J, with 14 bases between. The CDR3 has 16 residues. The chain's CDR3 is CASSQPLKTDQETQYF. As DNA, the CDR3 is TGTGCCAGCAGCCAGCCACTCAAGACAGACCAAGAGACCCAGTACTTC.

The count of this clone is one. V gene TRBV7-9 combines with J gene TRBJ2-6; D gene uncertain. The CDR3 runs to 15 residues. Trimming took 5 bases from V and 1 from J, leaving 9 bases between them. Per germline, CDR1 SEHNR and CDR2 FQNEAQ (reference sequence). The CDR3 spells CASSITESGANVLTF. CDR3 DNA sequence: TGTGCCAGCAGCATAACCGAGTCTGGGGCCAACGTCCTGACTTTC.

CDR3 DNA sequence: TGTGCCAGCACCGGGACAGGGGGCCACCACAATGAGCAGTTCTTC. It encodes CASTGTGGHHNEQFF. The J gene is TRBJ2-1, the V gene TRBV9, with 12 bases fitting TRBD1. The J segment lost 5 bases and the V segment lost 6 bases, leaving 6 bases of the junction unmatched. Germline-derived CDR1 and CDR2 are SGDLS and YYNGEE. The CDR3 is 15 residues long.

This chain joins TRBV10-3 and TRBJ2-2; the match to TRBD2 covers 10 bases. The CDR3 is made up of 15 amino acids. Losses at the gene ends were 2 bases for V and 7 bases for J; bases not matched to a gene: 4. The germline V gene encodes CDR1 ENHRY and CDR2 SYGVKD. The CDR3 DNA sequence: TGTGCCATCAGTGAGGGGCTAGCGGGGGACGGGGAGCTGTTTTTT. This translates into CAISEGLAGDGELFF.

The rearrangement joins TRBV27 to TRBJ2-2; 8 positions match TRBD2. The germline gives CDR1 MNHEY, CDR2 SMNVEV (reference sequence). The CDR3 has 17 amino acids. The junction had 17 bases not matched to a gene; V was cut back by 8 bases and J by 6 bases. The CDR3 sequence is CASGYAGGVSFAGELFF. In nucleotides, the CDR3 is TGTGCCAGCGGCTATGCGGGGGGTGTTTCGTTTGCCGGGGAGCTGTTTTTT.

The chain joins TRBV6-5 to TRBJ2-7, with TRBD1 identical over 10 bases. Per germline, CDR1 MNHEY and CDR2 SVGAGI. The junction had 13 bases not matched to a gene; V was cut back by 4 bases and J by 7 bases. This CDR3 contains 16 residues. CDR3 sequence (DNA): TGTGCCAGCAGTTTCGACGGGACAGGGGCGCGTTGGGAGCAGTACTTC. It codes for CASSFDGTGARWEQYF.

The V call is TRBV4-2, the J call TRBJ2-5; weak D call: TRBD2 (7 bases). This CDR3 is 16 amino acids long. V was shortened by 0 bases and J by 5 bases, with 16 bases between the two germline ends. Germline CDR1 reads LGHNA; CDR2 reads YNFKEQ. CDR3 DNA: TGTGCCAGCAGCCAAGATAGGGGGGGGGCCGTGGAGACCCAGTACTTC. Encoded protein: CASSQDRGGAVETQYF.

J is TRBJ2-1 and V is TRBV5-1; D possibly corresponds to TRBD1 (6 bases). The germline V and J ends were trimmed by 5 bases and 8 bases, with 17 bases remaining between them. Germline CDR1 reads SGHRS; CDR2 reads YFSETQ. There are 14 residues in the CDR3. The CDR3 loop reads CASRSTPKGDEQFF. In DNA form, the CDR3 reads TGCGCCAGCAGGTCAACGCCCAAGGGGGATGAGCAGTTCTTC.

The chain joins TRBV6-1 to TRBJ1-2, with TRBD1 matching over 7 bases. Trimming cost V 6 bases and J 11 bases; bases outside gene matches: 15. Germline values: CDR1 MNHNS, CDR2 SASEGT. The CDR3 loop spans 14 amino acids. The CDR3: CASRSDRDSDGYTF. The CDR3 DNA reads TGTGCCAGCAGATCCGACAGGGACTCTGACGGGTACACCTTC.

The chain links TRBV19 to TRBJ1-2; no definite D call. Germline CDR1 and CDR2: LNHDA and SQIVND (reference sequence). The CDR3 has 15 residues. With 7 bases removed from V and 6 bases from J, the gap between germline ends came to 21 bases. CDR3 sequence (DNA): TGTGCCAGTAACCCATCCATTGGAGGGTTTCATGGCTACACCTTC. Translating it yields CASNPSIGGFHGYTF.

The chain links TRBV7-2 to TRBJ1-2; TRBD1 matches at 7 bases. The ends lost 4 bases at V and 1 base at J; junction bases unmatched: 12. Germline-derived CDR1 and CDR2 are SGHTA and FQGNSA. The CDR3 sequence is 17 residues long. The chain's CDR3 is CASSSSSDRTFNYGYTF. The CDR3 nucleotides are TGTGCCAGCAGCTCCAGCTCGGACAGGACCTTTAACTATGGCTACACCTTC.

Written as DNA, the CDR3 is TGCGCCAGCAGGAGACAGGGTGCCTACAATGAGCAGTTCTTC. Translated: CASRRQGAYNEQFF. The gene calls are TRBV4-1 and TRBJ2-1; 7 bases match TRBD1. Germline V lookup: CDR1 MGHRA, CDR2 YSYEKL. The CDR3 spans 14 residues. V lost 6 bases to trimming and J lost 2 bases; unmatched junction nucleotides: 4.

To note about this clone: Because the CDR3 is missing its conserved closing phenylalanine or tryptophan, this is likely a read error. The chain has TRBV19 and TRBJ1-2; a possible D gene is TRBD1 (6 bases). V lost 5 bases and J lost 2, with 15 bases in between. This CDR3 region has 15 residues. Germline assignment: CDR1 LNHDA and CDR2 SQIVND (reference sequence). This CDR3 is CASSRGTGTNYGYTL. DNA for the CDR3: TGTGCCAGTAGTCGGGGCACAGGGACGAACTATGGCTACACCCTC.

The rearrangement joins TRBV28 to TRBJ2-1; a possible D gene is TRBD2 (5 bases). The CDR3 is 14 residues long. Germline V gives CDR1 MDHEN, CDR2 SYDVKM. V was cut by 3 bases and J by 7 bases, with 13 bases left in between. The CDR3 bases are TGTGCCAGCAGTTTTCCCCAAGCGGCAAATGAGCAGTTCTTC. Protein product: CASSFPQAANEQFF.

V and J are TRBV11-2 and TRBJ1-2; no clear D gene. Germline V gene sequence: CDR1 SGHAT, CDR2 FQNNGV. The length of the CDR3 is 13 residues. V was trimmed by 3 bases and J by 2 bases, leaving 7 bases between them. CDR3 region: CASSFDTNYGYTF. The DNA for the CDR3 is TGTGCCAGCAGCTTCGACACAAACTATGGCTACACCTTC. Supplemented by reference TRBV11-2 and TRBJ1-2, the full variable domain reads EAGVAQSPRYKIIEKRQSVAFWCNPISGHATLYWYQQILGQGPKLLIQFQNNGVVDDSQLPKDRFSAERLKGVDSTLKIQPAKLEDSAVYLCASSFDTNYGYTFGSGTRLTVV.

The chain uses TRBV18 and TRBJ2-1, with TRBD2 matching 9 bases. The germline V gene encodes CDR1 KGHSH and CDR2 LQKENI. The CDR3 sequence is 15 residues long. Unmatched junction bases numbered 11, after V lost 7 bases and J lost 7 bases. The CDR3 spells CASYVQVAGANEQFF. The CDR3 region has the DNA TGTGCCAGCTACGTCCAGGTAGCGGGAGCTAATGAGCAGTTCTTC. The full variable domain, rest sourced from reference TRBV18 and TRBJ2-1, is NAGVMQNPRHLVRRRGQEARLRCSPMKGHSHVYWYRQLPEEGLKFMVYLQKENIIDESGMPKERFSAEFPKEGPSILRIQQVVRGDSAAYFCASYVQVAGANEQFFGPGTRLTVL.

The rearrangement links TRBV11-2 to TRBJ1-2; D is unclear. CDR1 and CDR2 from the germline V gene are SGHAT and FQNNGV. The CDR3 length is 16 residues. The germline V and J ends were trimmed by 0 bases and 3 bases, with 14 bases remaining between them. The CDR3 loop is CASSLDLGLNHYGYTF. The CDR3 DNA sequence: TGTGCCAGCAGCTTAGATCTCGGACTTAATCACTATGGCTACACCTTC.

This chain links TRBV1 with TRBJ1-1. TRBV1 is flagged as a pseudogene. This CDR3 has 18 amino acids. CDR3 sequence reads: CTSSQEIPASGGDTEAFF. The CDR3 DNA is TGCACCAGCAGCCAAGAGATCCCCGCTTCGGGGGGAGACACTGAAGCTTTCTTT.

The chain links TRBV4-2 to TRBJ2-3, with 15 bases matching TRBD2. The CDR3 extends over 22 amino acids. CDR1 LGHNA and CDR2 YNFKEQ come from the germline V gene. The junction had 19 bases not matched to a gene; V was cut back by 1 base and J by 5 bases. This CDR3 is CASSQGRLRTSGGAGRRDTQYF. The DNA of the CDR3 is TGTGCCAGCAGCCAAGGCCGACTGCGGACTAGCGGGGGGGCCGGTCGGAGAGATACGCAGTATTTT.

The gene calls are TRBV23-1 and TRBJ2-2; 8 bases align to TRBD1. TRBV23-1 is labeled an ORF, and its function is uncertain. This CDR3 contains 16 residues. Unmatched junction bases numbered 5, after V lost 2 bases and J lost 3 bases. In DNA form, the CDR3 reads TGCGCCAGCAGTCAACCCCCGGACAGGGACACCGGGGAGCTGTTTTTT. Its protein product is CASSQPPDRDTGELFF.

This clone has just one count. The chain carries TRBV5-1 and TRBJ1-4, with 8 positions matching TRBD1. The germline CDR1 and CDR2 sequences are SGHRS and YFSETQ. This CDR3 has 15 amino acids. V lost 0 bases and J lost 8; bases outside the gene matches: 6. CDR3 coding DNA: TGCGCCAGCAGCTTGGATCCAGGGGGCAGGGAAAAACTGTTTTTT. It is translated as CASSLDPGGREKLFF.

Comment on this clone: The junction shows a germline mismatch at one end, possibly a read error. The CDR3 protein is CASSRTPARTDTQYF. The CDR3 DNA is TGTGCTAGCAGCCGCACCCCCGCGCGGACAGATACGCAGTATTTT. The chain has TRBV7-7 and TRBJ2-3; unclear D gene. Germline CDR1 is SSHAT and CDR2 is FNYEAQ (reference sequence). This CDR3 contains 15 residues.

CDR3 coding DNA: TGTGCCAGCAGCAAAGCGGTTCGGTCGGTAACAGGGGGAAGCGGCACTGAAGCTTTCTTT. Translation: CASSKAVRSVTGGSGTEAFF. The V and J genes are TRBV21-1 and TRBJ1-1; the D call TRBD1 from the table was never checked on the DNA. TRBV21-1 is flagged as a pseudogene. CDR3 length: 20 residues.

This clone was found once. The chain joins TRBV6-5 to TRBJ1-1; 7 bases map to TRBD1. Germline V gene sequence: CDR1 MNHEY, CDR2 SVGAGI. The trim removed 3 bases at V and 3 bases at J, leaving 7 bases unmatched. The CDR3 has 15 residues. CDR3 loop: CASSYSNRGYTEAFF. In DNA form, the CDR3 reads TGTGCCAGCAGTTATTCTAACAGGGGATACACTGAAGCTTTCTTT.

The V call is TRBV7-9, the J call TRBJ1-4, with 7 bases that match TRBD1. From germline, CDR1 is SEHNR and CDR2 FQNEAQ (reference sequence). This CDR3 is 15 amino acids long. V lost 2 bases, J lost 7 bases, and 7 bases stayed unmatched. CDR3 region: CASSLIQTGSEKLFF. DNA for the CDR3: TGTGCCAGCAGCTTAATCCAGACAGGGAGTGAAAAACTGTTTTTT.